These 7 T cell receptor beta chains were all obtained from the same sample, sequenced in a study of human T cells and chemical hapten exposure. Time point defined: patch test 2, 6 weeks after DPC sensitization. Treatment described: therapeutic diphenylcyclopropenone sensitization with weekly scalp DPC. TCRdb passed the RACE reads through MiXCR, listing each CDR3 protein once. In the table there are 84,000 or so distinct CDR3 sequences, more than 8.5% of which are singletons. The specimen comprised whole blood, sampled in connection with sensitization to the hapten diphenylcyclopropenone (DPC). These receptors all come from a woman under 40 with alopecia areata. Some clones in this sample may be carry-over from other donors' samples.

This clonotype was counted at least ten times. V and J are TRBV28 and TRBJ2-7; TRBD1 matches at 7 bases. There are 13 residues in the CDR3. CDR1 is MDHEN and CDR2 is SYDVKM in the germline V gene. The J segment lost 2 bases and the V segment lost 5 bases, leaving 3 bases of the junction unmatched. The CDR3, as DNA: TGTGCCAGCAGTCAACAGGGGCCCTACGAGCAGTACTTC. Its protein product is CASSQQGPYEQYF.

This clonotype was observed a few times. The J gene is TRBJ2-3, the V gene TRBV14; D remains ambiguous. The germline CDR1 and CDR2 sequences are SGHDN and FVKESK. V lost 0 bases and J lost 7, with 8 bases in between. The CDR3 totals 13 residues. The CDR3 DNA reads TGTGCCAGCAGCCAAGATCTTGGGAATACGCAGTATTTT. Translated: CASSQDLGNTQYF.

The chain joins TRBV6-6 to TRBJ1-1; possibly TRBD1 for D (5 bases). V was cut by 6 bases and J by 5 bases, with 19 bases left in between. The CDR3 contains 15 residues. CDR1 is MNHNY and CDR2 is SVGAGI in the germline V gene (reference sequence). CDR3 amino acids: CASSYTAGEGTEAFF. CDR3 bases: TGTGCCAGCAGCTACACCGCGGGGGAGGGGACTGAAGCTTTCTTT.

For this clonotype: A clone one base away is much larger, so this may be a read error. The chain combines TRBV28 with TRBJ2-3; D gene uncertain. Between the trimmed V and J ends, which lost 10 bases and 1 base, there was a span of 18 bases. CDR3 size: 15 residues. Germline V lookup: CDR1 MDHEN, CDR2 SYDVKM. CDR3: CATSRVPFCTDTQYF. CDR3 nucleotide sequence: TGTGCCACCTCGCGTGTACCCTTTTGCACAGATACGCAGTATTTT. Filled out from reference TRBV28 and TRBJ2-3, the complete variable domain reads DVKVTQSSRYLVKRTGEKVFLECVQDMDHENMFWYRQDPGLGLRLIYFSYDVKMKEKGDIPEGYSVSREKKERFSLILESASTNQTSMYLCATSRVPFCTDTQYFGPGTRLTVL.

Only a few counts were recorded for this clonotype. V gene TRBV19 combines with J gene TRBJ2-1, with a weak D call TRBD2 (7 bases). V was shortened by 3 bases and J by 0 bases, with 15 bases between the two germline ends. Germline CDR1 and CDR2: LNHDA and SQIVND (reference sequence). The CDR3 extends over 17 amino acids. Written as DNA, the CDR3 is TGTGCCAGTAGTATGTTTGGCGGGGGCTCCTCCTACAATGAGCAGTTCTTC. Its protein product is CASSMFGGGSSYNEQFF.

Ten or more counts support this clonotype. The genes are TRBV7-2 and TRBJ2-3, with D maybe TRBD2 (6 bases). This CDR3 has 12 residues. From germline, CDR1 is SGHTA and CDR2 FQGNSA. V lost 8 bases, J lost 5 bases, and 11 bases lay in between. CDR3 sequence: CASSRELDTQYF. CDR3 sequence (DNA): TGTGCCAGCTCCCGGGAGTTAGATACGCAGTATTTT.

This clonotype was seen ten or more times. This CDR3 is CSVETESNIQYF. The CDR3 nucleotides are TGCAGCGTTGAGACAGAAAGTAACATTCAGTACTTC. This chain joins TRBV29-1 and TRBJ2-4, with D tentatively TRBD1 (5 bases). There are 12 residues in the CDR3. Germline V gene lookup returns CDR1 SQVTM and CDR2 ANQGSEA. V was clipped by 3 bases and J by 7 bases, with 10 bases between them.